This TCR beta chain was sequenced in a study of T cells expressing NK-cell markers. Study as a whole: Sorted T-cell subsets CD3+CD56+NKG2C+, CD3+CD56+NKG2C- and CD3+CD56-NKG2C+ were TCR beta-sequenced.

It was by 5'RACE template switching with UMIs that TCR beta cDNA was made. TCRdb reanalyzed the 5' RACE reads, giving one entry per CDR3 protein sequence and no DNA. The sample has about 550,000 distinct CDR3 sequences. With regard to this clonotype: Its antigen is still unknown.

Per the germline V gene, CDR1 is MDHEN and CDR2 is SYDVKM. The CDR3 extends over 14 amino acids. Points from the study as a whole: Whether expanded NKG2C-expressing T cell clones recognize HCMV is unknown.

Sequencing used blood T cells: a sorted CD56 or NKG2C T cell subset, CD4+ or CD8+ T cells, or bulk PBMC T cells (not recorded which). The chain uses TRBV28 and TRBJ2-4. This receptor was identified in a man between 18 and 29 years old in good health. The CDR3 is CASSPHTLGNIQYF.